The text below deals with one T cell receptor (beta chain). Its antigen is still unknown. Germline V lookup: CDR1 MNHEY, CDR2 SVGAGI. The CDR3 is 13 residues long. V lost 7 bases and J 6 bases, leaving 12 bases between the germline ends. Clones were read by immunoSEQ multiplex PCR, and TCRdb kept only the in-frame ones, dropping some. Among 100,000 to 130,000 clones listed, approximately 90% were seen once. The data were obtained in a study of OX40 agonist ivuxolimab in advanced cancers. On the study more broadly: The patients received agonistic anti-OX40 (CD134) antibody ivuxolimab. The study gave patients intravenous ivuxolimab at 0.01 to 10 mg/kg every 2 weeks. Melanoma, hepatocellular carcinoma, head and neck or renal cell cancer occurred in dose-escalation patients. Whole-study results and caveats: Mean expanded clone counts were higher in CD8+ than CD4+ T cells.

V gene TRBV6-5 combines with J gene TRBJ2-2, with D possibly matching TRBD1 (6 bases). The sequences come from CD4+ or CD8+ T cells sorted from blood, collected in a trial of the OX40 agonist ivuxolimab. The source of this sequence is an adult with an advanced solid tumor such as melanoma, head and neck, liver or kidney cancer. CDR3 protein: CASKRAGAGELFF. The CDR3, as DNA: TGTGCCAGCAAAAGAGCAGGGGCCGGGGAGCTGTTTTTT.